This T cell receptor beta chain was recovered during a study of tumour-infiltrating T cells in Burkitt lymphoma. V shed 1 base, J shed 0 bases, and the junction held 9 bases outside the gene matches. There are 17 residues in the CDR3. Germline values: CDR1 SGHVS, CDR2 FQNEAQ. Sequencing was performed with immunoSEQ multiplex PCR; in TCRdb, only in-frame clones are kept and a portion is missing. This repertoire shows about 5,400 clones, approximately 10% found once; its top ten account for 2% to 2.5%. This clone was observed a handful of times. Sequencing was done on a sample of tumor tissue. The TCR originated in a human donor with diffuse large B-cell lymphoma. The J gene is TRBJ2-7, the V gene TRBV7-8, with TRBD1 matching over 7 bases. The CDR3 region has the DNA TGTGCCAGCAGCTTAGGTCAAAGGACAGGTTCCTCCTACGAGCAGTACTTC. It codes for CASSLGQRTGSSYEQYF. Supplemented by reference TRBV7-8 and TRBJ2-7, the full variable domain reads GAGVSQSPRYKVAKRGQDVALRCDPISGHVSLFWYQQALGQGPEFLTYFQNEAQLDKSGLPSDRFFAERPEGSVSTLKIQRTQQEDSAVYLCASSLGQRTGSSYEQYFGPGTRLTVT.